One sample yielded the 15 T cell receptor beta chains listed below, sequenced in a study of beta chain features in type 1 diabetes. Isolated RNA was reverse transcribed in full, so expressed TCRB transcripts were sequenced. Method: immunoSEQ multiplex PCR; TCRdb's copy keeps in-frame clones and lacks some. The sample has over 100,000 clones; about 40% are singletons. Specimen: stem cell memory CD4+ T cells from blood. These receptors were taken from a woman aged 18-29 years in good health.

This clone has just a few counts. This chain connects TRBV9 to TRBJ2-6; D remains ambiguous. The CDR3 has 14 amino acids. V was trimmed by 2 bases and J by 0 bases, leaving 3 bases between them. Per the germline V gene, CDR1 is SGDLS and CDR2 is YYNGEE. This chain's CDR3 is CASSVSSGANVLTF. In DNA form, the CDR3 reads TGTGCCAGCAGCGTTAGCTCTGGGGCCAACGTCCTGACTTTC.

This clone has just a few counts. The chain uses TRBV7-8 and TRBJ2-7; TRBD2 might be the D (6 bases). The CDR3 covers 15 residues. Trimming took off 5 bases at V and 0 bases at J, with 14 bases between the two ends. CDR1 SGHVS and CDR2 FQNEAQ come from the germline V gene. This chain's CDR3 is CASSPPAGGSYEQYF. CDR3 coding DNA: TGTGCCAGCAGCCCACCAGCGGGTGGCTCCTACGAGCAGTACTTC.

This chain joins TRBV11-3 and TRBJ2-1; 11 nucleotides align to TRBD2. Germline CDR1 and CDR2: SGHNT and YENEEA. V lost 3 bases to trimming and J lost 7 bases; unmatched junction nucleotides: 11. The CDR3 has 17 amino acids. CDR3 DNA sequence: TGTGCCAGCAGCTTTACTGTAGCGGGAGGGCCACTGAATGAGCAGTTCTTC. Its translation: CASSFTVAGGPLNEQFF. The full variable domain, completed using reference TRBV11-3 and TRBJ2-1, is EAGVVQSPRYKIIEKKQPVAFWCNPISGHNTLYWYLQNLGQGPELLIRYENEEAVDDSQLPKDRFSAERLKGVDSTLKIQPAELGDSAVYLCASSFTVAGGPLNEQFFGPGTRLTVL.

There are a few counts of this clone. Here the CDR3 reads CSVATSGPQKQYF. The CDR3 DNA sequence: TGCAGCGTTGCGACTAGCGGCCCCCAGAAGCAGTACTTC. The chain joins TRBV29-1 to TRBJ2-7; 9 bases match TRBD2. The germline gives CDR1 SQVTM, CDR2 ANQGSEA. Losses at the gene ends were 4 bases for V and 8 bases for J; bases not matched to a gene: 9. The CDR3 sequence is 13 residues long.

There are a few counts of this clone. CDR3 bases: TGTGCCAGCAGGGACGGGGGGACTAGCTGGAATGAGCAGTTCTTC. It is translated as CASRDGGTSWNEQFF. The gene calls are TRBV7-2 and TRBJ2-1; 9 bases are a match to TRBD2. The germline V gene encodes CDR1 SGHTA and CDR2 FQGNSA. This CDR3 is built from 15 residues. V gave up 6 bases and J gave up 7 bases; unmatched junction bases: 10.

This clone was observed a handful of times. The chain employs TRBV10-3 and TRBJ2-1, with 13 bases fitting TRBD2. The CDR3 is made up of 15 amino acids. V shed 4 bases and J 8 bases; nucleotides not matched to a gene: 5. Germline values: CDR1 ENHRY, CDR2 SYGVKD. In nucleotides, the CDR3 is TGTGCCATCAGTGGACTAGCGGGAGGAAGGTATGAGCAGTTCTTC. Translated: CAISGLAGGRYEQFF.

This chain links TRBV19 with TRBJ1-1, with 8 bases fitting TRBD1. V lost 3 bases to trimming and J lost 3 bases; unmatched junction nucleotides: 9. The length of the CDR3 is 16 residues. From germline, CDR1 is LNHDA and CDR2 SQIVND (reference sequence). The CDR3 is CASSIGQGRPYTEAFF. For the CDR3, the DNA is TGTGCCAGTAGTATCGGACAGGGTCGACCGTACACTGAAGCTTTCTTT.

This clone was seen more than once but under ten times. The chain employs TRBV27 and TRBJ2-3, with D perhaps matching TRBD1 (5 bases). This CDR3 is built from 15 residues. Trimming removed 6 bases from V and 0 bases from J, with 13 bases in between. The germline CDR1 and CDR2 sequences are MNHEY and SMNVEV (reference sequence). The DNA for the CDR3 is TGTGCCAGCAGCGACAGACAGCCTAGCACAGATACGCAGTATTTT. Encoded protein: CASSDRQPSTDTQYF.

This rearrangement joins TRBV5-1 to TRBJ2-1; 8 positions agree with TRBD2. The germline gives CDR1 SGHRS, CDR2 YFSETQ. Unmatched junction bases numbered 11, after V lost 4 bases and J lost 2 bases. The CDR3 length is 17 residues. This chain's CDR3 is CASSGGLAGRTYNEQFF. The CDR3 DNA reads TGCGCCAGCAGCGGGGGATTAGCGGGAAGGACCTACAATGAGCAGTTCTTC.

The chain is built from TRBV28 and TRBJ2-1; tentative D call: TRBD2 (5 bases). Germline CDR1 reads MDHEN; CDR2 reads SYDVKM. V was trimmed by 4 bases and J by 0 bases, leaving 10 bases between them. CDR3 size: 15 residues. CDR3 sequence reads: CASSSDSSSYNEQFF. The CDR3 DNA is TGTGCCAGCAGTTCGGACTCGAGCTCCTACAATGAGCAGTTCTTC.

This clone was found a few times. The chain links TRBV7-2 to TRBJ2-3; weak D call: TRBD2 (6 bases). Germline CDR1 reads SGHTA; CDR2 reads FQGNSA. The CDR3 consists of 16 residues. With 4 bases removed from V and 4 bases from J, the gap between germline ends came to 18 bases. The CDR3 here is CASSSHPGRRADTQYF. The CDR3 DNA follows: TGTGCCAGCAGCTCGCATCCGGGAAGGAGGGCAGATACGCAGTATTTT.

This clone came up a few times. CDR3 sequence reads: CASSPWDSNTGELFF. CDR3 DNA: TGTGCCAGCAGCCCCTGGGACAGTAACACCGGGGAGCTGTTTTTT. The chain uses TRBV7-2 and TRBJ2-2, with TRBD1 matching 7 bases. CDR1 is SGHTA and CDR2 is FQGNSA in the germline V gene. Losses at the gene ends were 5 bases for V and 2 bases for J; bases not matched to a gene: 5. The CDR3 loop spans 15 amino acids.

J is TRBJ2-1 and V is TRBV2; D is uncertain. V gave up 6 bases and J gave up 6 bases, with 12 bases separating them. CDR1 is SNHLY, CDR2 FYNNEI, per germline. This CDR3 region has 13 residues. CDR3 amino acids: CASRARVSNEQFF. Here the CDR3 DNA reads TGTGCCAGCAGAGCACGGGTTTCCAATGAGCAGTTCTTC.

This clone has more than one count but fewer than ten. V is TRBV20-1 and J is TRBJ1-2; TRBD1 agrees at 7 bases. This CDR3 region has 11 residues. Trimming cost V 7 bases and J 4 bases; bases outside gene matches: 3. CDR1 DFQATT and CDR2 SNEGSKA come from the germline V gene (reference sequence). The CDR3 DNA reads TGCAGTGAGACAGGGACCTATGGCTACACCTTC. Its translation is CSETGTYGYTF.

The chain couples TRBV11-3 to TRBJ2-7; a possible D gene is TRBD2 (6 bases). Germline values: CDR1 SGHNT, CDR2 YENEEA. V was shortened by 4 bases and J by 1 base, with 11 bases between the two germline ends. The CDR3 has 14 amino acids. CDR3 bases: TGTGCCAGCAGCTCCCGGGAGAAGTCCTACGAGCAGTACTTC. It specifies CASSSREKSYEQYF.